The 21 T cell receptor beta chains below were found in one sample sequenced in a study of cytomegalovirus exposure and HLA in healthy donors. The assay was immunoSEQ multiplex PCR, and TCRdb's table has in-frame clones only and misses some. The repertoire includes tens of thousands of clones, approximately 93% of them detected once, and 3.5% to 4% sits in the top ten. Sequencing was performed on PBMCs. The receptors originated from a woman aged 30 to 39 in good health and CMV-seronegative.

J is TRBJ2-5 and V is TRBV28; 9 bases agree with TRBD1. The J segment lost 2 bases and the V segment lost 5 bases, leaving 6 bases of the junction unmatched. The CDR3 is 15 amino acids. Per germline, CDR1 MDHEN and CDR2 SYDVKM. CDR3 in DNA: TGTGCCAGCAGTCCACCGGGACAGGGACAAGAGACCCAGTACTTC. It yields the protein CASSPPGQGQETQYF. The full variable domain, completed using reference TRBV28 and TRBJ2-5, is DVKVTQSSRYLVKRTGEKVFLECVQDMDHENMFWYRQDPGLGLRLIYFSYDVKMKEKGDIPEGYSVSREKKERFSLILESASTNQTSMYLCASSPPGQGQETQYFGPGTRLLVL.

The gene calls are TRBV4-2 and TRBJ1-5, with a tentative D call TRBD1 (6 bases). V was pared by 6 bases and J by 2 bases, with 23 bases between. This CDR3 has 18 residues. CDR1 LGHNA and CDR2 YNFKEQ come from the germline V gene. DNA for the CDR3: TGTGCCAGCAGTCGACGGAACAGGGAAGGTTTTGGCAATCAGCCCCAGCATTTT. Its translation: CASSRRNREGFGNQPQHF.

The CDR3 DNA reads as TGCGCCAGCAGCTCCTATGGGACTAGCGGGAGGGCCGCTGAGCAGTTCTTC. Its translation is CASSSYGTSGRAAEQFF. The V call is TRBV5-1, the J call TRBJ2-1; 16 nucleotides line up with TRBD2. The germline gives CDR1 SGHRS, CDR2 YFSETQ. The ends lost 3 bases at V and 9 bases at J; junction bases unmatched: 9. CDR3 length: 17 amino acids.

The chain carries TRBV29-1 and TRBJ2-1, with 10 bases identical to TRBD2. V trimming: 4 bases; J trimming: 5 bases; junction bases outside the gene matches: 2. The CDR3 extends over 13 amino acids. The germline V gene encodes CDR1 SQVTM and CDR2 ANQGSEA. The CDR3: CSVVGLADNEQFF. The CDR3 nucleotides read TGCAGCGTTGTTGGACTAGCGGACAATGAGCAGTTCTTC.

As concerns this clone: The sample contains more than one DNA sequence encoding this CDR3. This sequence joins TRBV7-9 and TRBJ1-6; 8 bases are a match to TRBD1. CDR3 length: 14 residues. CDR1 is SEHNR and CDR2 is FQNEAQ in the germline V gene (reference sequence). V shed 1 base, J shed 7 bases, and the junction held 0 bases outside the gene matches. The DNA for the CDR3 is TGTGCCAGCAGCTTAGGGACAGGGAATTCACCCCTCCACTTT. Translating gives CASSLGTGNSPLHF.

J is TRBJ1-1 and V is TRBV25-1; D ambiguous. Trimming removed 6 bases at V and 1 base at J, with 15 bases between. This CDR3 contains 15 residues. The germline V gene has CDR1 MGHDK and CDR2 SYGVNS. Here the CDR3 DNA reads TGTGCCAGCAGGGGCACCACGAGCAGGAACACTGAAGCTTTCTTT. Translating gives CASRGTTSRNTEAFF.

This CDR3 reads CASSPPGQPQHF. The CDR3 DNA reads as TGTGCCAGCTCACCTCCAGGACAGCCCCAGCATTTT. This chain connects TRBV18 to TRBJ1-5; D remains unclear. The CDR3 is 12 residues long. The germline V gene encodes CDR1 KGHSH and CDR2 LQKENI. V was clipped by 3 bases and J by 7 bases, with 7 bases between them.

This rearrangement joins TRBV6-5 to TRBJ1-1, with 10 bases that match TRBD1. The CDR3 loop spans 13 amino acids. The ends lost 6 bases at V and 10 bases at J; junction bases unmatched: 8. Germline CDR1 is MNHEY and CDR2 is SVGAGI. Written as DNA, the CDR3 is TGTGCCAGCAGAGACAGGGGGCTTTTAGGAGCTTTCTTT. Translating it yields CASRDRGLLGAFF.

The chain combines TRBV7-9 with TRBJ2-7; TRBD2 matches 7 bases. V lost 2 bases and J lost 4; bases outside the gene matches: 2. Germline CDR1 SEHNR, CDR2 FQNEAQ (reference sequence). This CDR3 contains 13 residues. The CDR3 reads CASSLPSGYEQYF. CDR3 DNA sequence: TGTGCCAGCAGCTTACCTAGCGGTTACGAGCAGTACTTC.

The chain uses TRBV7-8 and TRBJ2-3, with TRBD2 matching over 12 bases. Germline loops: CDR1 SGHVS, CDR2 FQNEAQ. The CDR3 length is 18 residues. Trimming at V came to 2 bases and at J to 1 base, leaving 7 bases not matched to a gene. The CDR3 nucleotides read TGTGCCAGCAGCTTAAGGCTAGCGGGGGGGCTCGGCACAGATACGCAGTATTTT. Encoded protein: CASSLRLAGGLGTDTQYF. The whole variable domain, remainder taken from reference TRBV7-8 and TRBJ2-3, is GAGVSQSPRYKVAKRGQDVALRCDPISGHVSLFWYQQALGQGPEFLTYFQNEAQLDKSGLPSDRFFAERPEGSVSTLKIQRTQQEDSAVYLCASSLRLAGGLGTDTQYFGPGTRLTVL.

This rearrangement joins TRBV28 to TRBJ2-5; 8 nucleotides agree with TRBD1. Trimming cost V 3 bases and J 5 bases; bases outside gene matches: 8. The CDR3 consists of 15 residues. CDR1 is MDHEN and CDR2 is SYDVKM in the germline V gene. The CDR3 sequence is CASSLPGGRGETQYF. As DNA, the CDR3 is TGTGCCAGCAGTTTGCCAGGGGGCAGGGGGGAGACCCAGTACTTC.

The CDR3 reads CASRPTTSGTGEQYF. The CDR3 bases are TGTGCCAGCAGACCAACCACTAGCGGGACAGGGGAGCAGTACTTC. The V and J genes are TRBV28 and TRBJ2-7; a possible D gene is TRBD2 (10 bases). The V gene's germline CDR1 is MDHEN and CDR2 SYDVKM. The CDR3 covers 15 residues. V was shortened by 6 bases and J by 7 bases, with 22 bases between the two germline ends.

The chain has TRBV4-2 and TRBJ2-7; 9 bases are shared with TRBD1. Germline values: CDR1 LGHNA, CDR2 YNFKEQ. After removal of 4 bases from V and 2 bases from J, the junction contained 21 bases not matched to a gene. The CDR3 length is 20 residues. CDR3 region: CASSRRLSLPGTGNTYEQYF. The CDR3 DNA follows: TGTGCCAGCAGCCGCCGATTATCTTTGCCCGGGACAGGGAACACCTACGAGCAGTACTTC.

The chain uses TRBV7-3 and TRBJ1-2, with a possible D match to TRBD1 (6 bases). Trimming cost V 5 bases and J 4 bases, with 17 bases left between them. CDR1 is SGHTA and CDR2 is FQGTGA in the germline V gene. This CDR3 has 15 amino acids. The CDR3: CASSPDGTGPYGYTF. The DNA of the CDR3 is TGTGCCAGCAGCCCCGATGGTACAGGGCCCTATGGCTACACCTTC.

This rearrangement joins TRBV7-9 to TRBJ2-1; TRBD2 aligns across 7 bases. V lost 5 bases and J lost 9; bases outside the gene matches: 19. This CDR3 contains 17 residues. CDR1 and CDR2 from the germline V gene are SEHNR and FQNEAQ (reference sequence). Here the CDR3 reads CASSPQFIRDYSPEQFF. DNA for the CDR3: TGTGCCAGCAGCCCCCAATTTATCCGGGACTACTCCCCTGAGCAGTTCTTC. Full variable domain (outside the CDR3, taken from reference TRBV7-9 and TRBJ2-1): DTGVSQNPRHKITKRGQNVTFRCDPISEHNRLYWYRQTLGQGPEFLTYFQNEAQLEKSRLLSDRFSAERPKGSFSTLEIQRTEQGDSAMYLCASSPQFIRDYSPEQFFGPGTRLTVL.

The chain uses TRBV5-8 and TRBJ1-2, with 8 bases lining up with TRBD1. The CDR3 extends over 17 amino acids. Per germline, CDR1 SGHTS and CDR2 YDEGEE. The V and J ends lost 0 bases and 4 bases, in that order; junction bases with no gene match: 11. CDR3 protein: CASSLGGQGAPRYGYTF. The CDR3 DNA sequence: TGTGCCAGCAGCTTGGGTGGACAGGGAGCTCCTCGCTATGGCTACACCTTC.

J is TRBJ2-2 and V is TRBV6-6, with TRBD2 matching over 12 bases. The CDR3 loop spans 15 amino acids. Per the germline V gene, CDR1 is MNHNY and CDR2 is SVGAGI (reference sequence). The V segment lost 2 bases and the J segment 5 bases; nucleotides outside the gene matches: 0. The CDR3 DNA reads as TGTGCCAGCAGTTACGGACTAGCGGGGACCGGGGAGCTGTTTTTT. It specifies CASSYGLAGTGELFF.

V and J are TRBV5-4 and TRBJ2-7; 9 positions agree with TRBD1. The junction had 8 bases not matched to a gene; V was cut back by 3 bases and J by 4 bases. The CDR3 loop spans 15 amino acids. Germline V CDR1 and CDR2: SGHNT, YYREEE (reference sequence). CDR3 nucleotides: TGTGCCAGCAGCTCTGGACAGGGGAGGCAATACGAGCAGTACTTC. Translated: CASSSGQGRQYEQYF.

The gene calls are TRBV30 and TRBJ2-7; perhaps TRBD2 as D (6 bases). Germline-derived CDR1 and CDR2 are GTSNPN and SVGIG (reference sequence). The V gene lost 1 base and the J gene lost 2 bases, with 12 bases spanning the gap. The CDR3 has 14 residues. The CDR3 protein is CAWSDPGLTYEQYF. The CDR3 DNA sequence: TGTGCCTGGAGTGATCCGGGACTGACCTACGAGCAGTACTTC.

The chain is built from TRBV4-2 and TRBJ2-3; 11 bases are shared with TRBD2. Germline V lookup: CDR1 LGHNA, CDR2 YNFKEQ. The ends lost 1 base at V and 0 bases at J; junction bases unmatched: 3. The CDR3 spans 17 residues. The CDR3 spells CASSQGLAGTSTDTQYF. The CDR3, as DNA: TGTGCCAGCAGCCAAGGACTAGCGGGGACTAGCACAGATACGCAGTATTTT.

This clone was seen only a few times. V is TRBV30 and J is TRBJ1-2; D is uncertain. This CDR3 region has 17 residues. Germline CDR1 reads GTSNPN; CDR2 reads SVGIG (reference sequence). Between the trimmed V and J ends, which lost 3 bases and 0 bases, there was a span of 20 bases. CDR3 sequence: CAWSAEVTPRPNYGYTF. The CDR3 DNA follows: TGTGCCTGGAGCGCAGAGGTGACCCCCCGTCCTAACTATGGCTACACCTTC.